The rows below give T cell receptor beta chains drawn from one sample of a study of blood T cells in healthy people across ages. TCRdb re-derived calls from the 5' RACE reads in MiXCR, one entry per CDR3 protein. This table holds roughly 1,800,000 distinct CDR3 sequences, roughly 50% found once. Source material: blood. The receptors were sampled from a woman aged 40 to 50 in good health. CDR3s include the opening cysteine and the closing phenylalanine or tryptophan. D genes are given only for firm matches. Expanded clones get a size class; other rows say once, few or many, or leave the size out.

NA	TRBV5-4	NA	TRBJ2-4	CASSSWGVEALAKNIQYF	TGTGCCAGCAGCTCATGGGGGGTAGAAGCCCTAGCCAAAAACATTCAGTACTTC
NA	TRBV11-2	few	TRBJ2-3	CASSLLVTTDTQYF	TGTGCCAGCAGCCTACTTGTGACTACAGATACGCAGTATTTT
NA	TRBV15	NA	TRBJ2-2	CATSTTPIGTGELFF	TGTGCCACCAGCACCACTCCCATAGGCACCGGGGAGCTGTTTTTT
TRBD2	TRBV11-2	few	TRBJ2-1	CASSFGLAGGWDEQFF	TGTGCCAGCAGCTTCGGACTAGCGGGGGGCTGGGATGAGCAGTTCTTC
NA	TRBV24-1	NA	TRBJ2-1	CATSDLQDRYNEQFF	TGTGCCACCAGTGATTTGCAGGACCGATACAATGAGCAGTTCTTC
TRBD2	TRBV20-1	NA	TRBJ2-3	CSARKAGETTDTQYF	TGCAGTGCTAGAAAAGCGGGGGAGACCACAGATACGCAGTATTTT
NA	TRBV6-2/TRBV6-3	NA	TRBJ2-7	CASRGGFYEQYF	TGTGCCAGTAGAGGGGGGTTCTACGAGCAGTACTTC
NA	TRBV20-1	few	TRBJ2-6	CSATRDKSSGANVLTF	TGCAGTGCTACCCGGGACAAGAGCTCTGGGGCCAACGTCCTGACTTTC
TRBD2	TRBV6-2/TRBV6-3	NA	TRBJ2-3	CASSYSMRLAGAGDTQYF	TGTGCCAGCAGTTACTCGATGCGACTAGCGGGGGCTGGAGATACGCAGTATTTT
TRBD2	TRBV12-3/TRBV12-4	few	TRBJ2-3	CASTTHGAGGFTQYF	TGTGCCAGCACCACGCATGGAGCGGGGGGTTTTACGCAGTATTTT
TRBD1	TRBV7-2	NA	TRBJ2-7	CASSSSSRTGNYEQYF	TGTGCCAGCAGCAGTTCTTCCAGGACAGGGAACTACGAGCAGTACTTC
TRBD1	TRBV7-2	NA	TRBJ2-5	CASSQQGAKTQYF	TGTGCCAGCAGCCAACAGGGGGCAAAGACCCAGTACTTC
TRBD1	TRBV27	NA	TRBJ1-1	CASSPRGQGARTEAFF	TGTGCCAGCAGTCCAAGGGGACAGGGGGCGCGTACTGAAGCTTTCTTT
NA	TRBV12-3/TRBV12-4	NA	TRBJ1-5	CASRVEGQPQHF	TGTGCCAGCAGGGTGGAGGGACAGCCCCAGCATTTT
TRBD2	TRBV20-1	NA	TRBJ2-7	CSARDGRGPYEQYF	TGCAGTGCTAGAGATGGGAGGGGACCCTACGAGCAGTACTTC
NA	TRBV27	once	TRBJ2-7	CASSLTPWGGQGHEQYF	TGTGCCAGCAGTTTAACGCCCTGGGGGGGGCAGGGCCACGAGCAGTACTTC
NA	TRBV4-3	once	TRBJ2-2	CASSQDSERPRELFF	TGCGCCAGCAGCCAAGATTCAGAACGGCCGCGGGAGCTGTTTTTT
TRBD1	TRBV20-1	NA	TRBJ2-1	CSAPRQGPNEQFF	TGCAGTGCTCCCCGACAGGGACCCAATGAGCAGTTCTTC
TRBD2	TRBV4-1	few	TRBJ2-3	CASSGLAGGITDTQYF	TGCGCCAGCAGCGGACTAGCGGGGGGTATCACAGATACGCAGTATTTT
TRBD1	TRBV4-2	NA	TRBJ2-2	CASSPSRGPSSTGELFF	TGTGCCAGCAGCCCCTCTAGGGGGCCTTCCTCTACCGGGGAGCTGTTTTTT
NA	TRBV6-1	NA	TRBJ2-3	CASKDGGSTDTQYF	TGTGCCAGCAAGGACGGGGGTAGCACAGATACGCAGTATTTT
NA	TRBV6-5	NA	TRBJ1-6	CASRTVFNSPLHF	TGTGCCTCGCGGACAGTTTTTAATTCACCCCTCCACTTT
TRBD2	TRBV5-1	few	TRBJ2-1	CASRAGGPNEQFF	TGCGCCAGCAGAGCGGGGGGGCCAAATGAGCAGTTCTTC
NA	TRBV6-5	few	TRBJ2-7	CASSRYPTGGWEQYF	TGTGCCAGCAGCCGCTACCCGACAGGTGGTTGGGAGCAGTACTTC
NA	TRBV4-3	NA	TRBJ1-2	CASSQGIEGYYGYTF	TGCGCCAGCAGCCAAGGAATTGAGGGGTACTATGGCTACACCTTC
TRBD1	TRBV6-2/TRBV6-3	NA	TRBJ1-5	CASSNNRGESNQPQHF	TGTGCCAGCAGTAACAACAGGGGGGAGAGCAATCAGCCCCAGCATTTT
NA	TRBV7-8	NA	TRBJ2-3	CASSPAYAGQLKGTDTQYF	TGTGCCAGCAGCCCGGCTTATGCGGGGCAATTAAAGGGCACAGATACGCAGTATTTT
TRBD1	TRBV24-1	NA	TRBJ1-2	CATSDLLRYRDRSHYGYTF	TGTGCCACCAGTGATTTGCTTCGGTACCGGGACAGGAGTCACTATGGCTACACCTTC